These T cell receptor beta chains were read from a single sample in a study of T cells in Graves' hyperthyroidism and ophthalmopathy. Each CDR3 protein is one row after TCRdb ran MiXCR on the multiplex PCR reads. The sample lists hundreds of thousands of distinct CDR3 sequences; about 20% were seen once. Sequenced input: blood. The source is a young man with Graves' ophthalmopathy. Both conserved end residues are part of each CDR3. A D gene is named only where the DNA matches it firmly. Size values are once, few and many counts, or a class for expanded clones, and some rows have none.

TRBD1,TRBJ2-5,TRBV5-1,few,CASSLDIGGIQETQYF,TGCGCCAGCAGCTTGGATATAGGGGGCATACAAGAGACCCAGTACTTC
TRBD2,TRBJ2-3,TRBV7-6,-,CASSGRSSGIPGTDTQYF,TGTGCCAGCAGCGGGAGGAGTAGCGGGATACCTGGAACAGATACGCAGTATTTT
TRBD1,TRBJ2-7,TRBV29-1,few,CSVEGQGVEQYF,TGCAGCGTTGAGGGGCAGGGGGTCGAGCAGTACTTC
-,TRBJ1-1,TRBV19,few,CASRGEWGGTEAFF,TGTGCCAGTAGAGGGGAGTGGGGTGGCACTGAAGCTTTCTTT
TRBD1,TRBJ1-1,TRBV7-9,-,CASSPSRDRGYNTEAFF,TGTGCCAGCAGCCCTAGCCGGGACAGGGGATATAACACTGAAGCTTTCTTT
TRBD1,TRBJ1-2,TRBV2,few,CASTPDRERNGYTF,TGTGCCAGCACCCCGGACAGGGAGAGGAATGGCTACACCTTC
-,TRBJ1-6,TRBV28,many,CASSLGDRYYSPLHF,TGTGCCAGCAGTCTGGGAGATAGATATTATTCACCCCTCCACTTT
TRBD1,TRBJ2-3,TRBV30,few,CAWRNRGDTQYF,TGTGCCTGGAGGAACAGGGGTGATACGCAGTATTTT
TRBD1,TRBJ1-1,TRBV6-1,-,CASRIRDRGGNTEAFF,TGTGCCAGCAGGATCCGGGACAGGGGAGGGAACACTGAAGCTTTCTTT
-,TRBJ1-5,TRBV6-1,-,CASRWADYSNQPQHF,TGTGCCAGCAGGTGGGCAGATTATAGCAATCAGCCCCAGCATTTT